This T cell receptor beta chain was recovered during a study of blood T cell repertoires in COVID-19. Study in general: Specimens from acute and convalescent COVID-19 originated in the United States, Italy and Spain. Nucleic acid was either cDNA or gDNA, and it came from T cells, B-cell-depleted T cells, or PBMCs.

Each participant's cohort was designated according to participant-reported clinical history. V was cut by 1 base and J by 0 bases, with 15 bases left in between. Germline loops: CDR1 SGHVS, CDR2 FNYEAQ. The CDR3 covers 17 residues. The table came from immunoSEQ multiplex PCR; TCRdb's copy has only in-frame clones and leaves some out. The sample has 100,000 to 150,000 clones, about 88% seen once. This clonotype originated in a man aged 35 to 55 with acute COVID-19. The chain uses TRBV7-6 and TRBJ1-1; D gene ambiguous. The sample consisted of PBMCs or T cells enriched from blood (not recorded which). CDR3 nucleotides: TGTGCCAGCAGCTTAGTATCTGGACTGCTCATGAACACTGAAGCTTTCTTT. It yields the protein CASSLVSGLLMNTEAFF.